The present TCR beta chain was sequenced within a study of T cells expressing NK-cell markers. TCRdb re-analyzed the 5' RACE reads; it lists each CDR3 protein once, without DNA. The specimen's table records under 500,000 distinct CDR3 sequences. Looked up from germline, CDR1 is DFQATT and CDR2 is SNEGSKA (reference sequence). This CDR3 spans 13 amino acids. Sequenced: blood T cells: a sorted CD56 or NKG2C T cell subset, CD4+ or CD8+ T cells, or bulk PBMC T cells (not recorded which). The source of this sequence is a woman between 18 and 69 years old in good health. V is TRBV20-1 and J is TRBJ1-2; lacking DNA, the TRBD1 call made by TCRdb goes unchecked. The CDR3 here is CSARGQVVYGYTF.